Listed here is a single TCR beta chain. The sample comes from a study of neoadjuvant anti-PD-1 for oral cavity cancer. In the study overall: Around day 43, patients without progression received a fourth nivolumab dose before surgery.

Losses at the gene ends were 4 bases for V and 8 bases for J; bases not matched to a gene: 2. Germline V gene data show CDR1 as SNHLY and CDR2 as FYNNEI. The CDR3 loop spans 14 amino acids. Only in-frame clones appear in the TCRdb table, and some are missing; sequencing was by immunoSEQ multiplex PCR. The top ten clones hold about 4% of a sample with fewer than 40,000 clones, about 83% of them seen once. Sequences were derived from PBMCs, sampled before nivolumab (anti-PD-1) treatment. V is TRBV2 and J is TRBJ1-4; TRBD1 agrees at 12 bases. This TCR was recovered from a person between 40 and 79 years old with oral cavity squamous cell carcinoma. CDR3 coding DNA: TGTGCCAGCAGTGTAGGGACAGGGGGCGAAAAACTGTTTTTT. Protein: CASSVGTGGEKLFF. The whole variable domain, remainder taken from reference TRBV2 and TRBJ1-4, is EPEVTQTPSHQVTQMGQEVILRCVPISNHLYFYWYRQILGQKVEFLVSFYNNEISEKSEIFDDQFSVERPDGSNFTLKIRSTKLEDSAMYFCASSVGTGGEKLFFGSGTQLSVL.